Listed here is a single TCR beta chain. This sample was included in a study of blood T cell repertoires in COVID-19. Produced via immunoSEQ multiplex PCR; TCRdb's table is partial and in-frame only. The sample holds over 300,000 clones, approximately 85% seen once. V lost 5 bases and J 0 bases, leaving 6 bases between the germline ends. Germline lookup yields CDR1 KGHDR and CDR2 SFDVKD. This CDR3 contains 14 residues. The source is a man aged 25 to 45 who had recovered from COVID-19. The sequenced sample was PBMCs or T cells enriched from blood (not recorded which). The chain uses TRBV24-1 and TRBJ2-2; no clear D gene. The CDR3: CATSGASNTGELFF. The DNA of the CDR3 is TGTGCCACCAGTGGGGCATCGAACACCGGGGAGCTGTTTTTT.